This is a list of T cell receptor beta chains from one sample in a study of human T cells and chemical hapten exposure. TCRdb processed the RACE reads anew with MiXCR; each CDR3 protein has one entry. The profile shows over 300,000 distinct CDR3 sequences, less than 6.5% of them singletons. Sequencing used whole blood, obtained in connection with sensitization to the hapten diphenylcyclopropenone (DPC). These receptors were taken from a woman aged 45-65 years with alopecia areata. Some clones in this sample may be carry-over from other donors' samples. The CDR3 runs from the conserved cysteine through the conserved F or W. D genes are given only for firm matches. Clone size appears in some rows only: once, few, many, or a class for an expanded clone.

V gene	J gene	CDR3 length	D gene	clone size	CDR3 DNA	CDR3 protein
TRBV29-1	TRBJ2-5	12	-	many	TGCAGCGTTGTAAAACCCGAAGAGACCCAGTACTTC	CSVVKPEETQYF
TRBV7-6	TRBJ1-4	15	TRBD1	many	TGTGCCAGCAGCTTAGGAAGGACAGGGGATGAAAAACTGTTTTTT	CASSLGRTGDEKLFF
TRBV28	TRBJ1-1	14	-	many	TGTGCCAGCAGCAGTGGTTCGTGGGGCACTGAAGCTTTCTTT	CASSSGSWGTEAFF
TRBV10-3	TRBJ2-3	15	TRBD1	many	TGTGCCATCAGTGAGCAGGGACAGCTAAAAGATACGCAGTATTTT	CAISEQGQLKDTQYF
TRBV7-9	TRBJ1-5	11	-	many	TGTGCCAGCAAAATAAATCAGCCCCAGCATTTT	CASKINQPQHF
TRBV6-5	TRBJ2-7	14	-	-	TGTGCCAGCAGTTACTCGTTCGGCGGGGACGAGCAGTACTTC	CASSYSFGGDEQYF
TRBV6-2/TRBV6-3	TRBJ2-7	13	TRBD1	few	TGTGCCAGCAGTCCCGGGACAGGGAGCGAGCAGTACTTC	CASSPGTGSEQYF
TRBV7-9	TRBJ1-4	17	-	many	TGTGCCAGCAGCACGGACAGCGATCAAGCATCTAATGAAAAACTGTTTTTT	CASSTDSDQASNEKLFF
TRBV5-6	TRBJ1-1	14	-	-	TGTGCCAGCAAAAGGCAGGGGTATGGATCTGAAGCTTTCTTT	CASKRQGYGSEAFF
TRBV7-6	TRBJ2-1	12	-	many	TGTGCCAGCAGGGACAGCTCCAATGAGCAGTTCTTC	CASRDSSNEQFF
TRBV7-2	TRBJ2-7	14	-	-	TGTGCCAGCAGCTCAGGGCTAAACTATTACGAGCAGTACTTC	CASSSGLNYYEQYF
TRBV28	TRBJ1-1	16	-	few	TGTGCCAGCAGTTATGTGACAGGCAAAGGGGTCACTGAAGCTTTCTTT	CASSYVTGKGVTEAFF
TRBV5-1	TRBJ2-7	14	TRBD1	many	TGCGCCAGCAGCCCCCGGACAGGGCTGGCCGAGCAGTACTTC	CASSPRTGLAEQYF
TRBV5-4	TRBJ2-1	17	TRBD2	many	TGTGCCAGCAGCCCCGGGACTAGCGGGAGGGCCGTAAATGAGCAGTTCTTC	CASSPGTSGRAVNEQFF
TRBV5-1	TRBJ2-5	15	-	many	TGCGCCAGCAGCTTTTCCTCCCAGAGCCAAGAGACCCAGTACTTC	CASSFSSQSQETQYF
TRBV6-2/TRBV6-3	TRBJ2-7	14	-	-	TGTGCCAGCAGCTTATCCATAGGACCCTACGAGCAGTACTTC	CASSLSIGPYEQYF
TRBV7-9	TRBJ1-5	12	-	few	TGTGCCAGCAGCTTTGGGGAAGGGGCCCAGCATTTT	CASSFGEGAQHF
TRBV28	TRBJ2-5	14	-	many	TGTGCCAGCAGTTTACCCGACAGTAAAGAGACCCAGTACTTC	CASSLPDSKETQYF
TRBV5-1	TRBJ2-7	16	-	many	TGCGCCAGCACCCCCGGTGGCAGGGGATTTCGGCACGAGCAGTACTTC	CASTPGGRGFRHEQYF
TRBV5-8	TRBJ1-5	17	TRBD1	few	TGTGCCAGCAGCTTAGGACAGGGGATGGAGGGCAATCAGCCCCAGCATTTT	CASSLGQGMEGNQPQHF
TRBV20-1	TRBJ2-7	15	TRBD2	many	TGCAGTGCTATCGGACTAGCGGGAGATAGCTACGAGCAGTACTTC	CSAIGLAGDSYEQYF
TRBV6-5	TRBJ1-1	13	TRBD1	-	TGTGCCAGCAGTGCGGACAGGTACACTGAAGCTTTCTTT	CASSADRYTEAFF
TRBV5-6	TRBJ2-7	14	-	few	TGTGCCAGCAGCTCGGGACCGGCCTCCTACGAGCAGTACTTC	CASSSGPASYEQYF
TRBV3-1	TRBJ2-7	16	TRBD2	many	TGTGCCAGCAGCCAAGGTCCTGCGGGAGGGCCCTACGAGCAGTACTTC	CASSQGPAGGPYEQYF
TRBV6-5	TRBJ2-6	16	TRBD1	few	TGTGCCAGCAGGACGACAGGGGGCGGCATGGCCAACGTCCTGACTTTC	CASRTTGGGMANVLTF
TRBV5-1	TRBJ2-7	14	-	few	TGCGCCAGCAGCTTGGAGGACGGAAACTACGAGCAGTACTTC	CASSLEDGNYEQYF
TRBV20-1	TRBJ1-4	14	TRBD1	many	TGCAGTGCTAGAGGTCAGGGGGCCGGTGAAAAACTGTTTTTT	CSARGQGAGEKLFF
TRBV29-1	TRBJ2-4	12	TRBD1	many	TGCAGCGGGCAGGGGGCGTCTCGGGATCAGTACTTC	CSGQGASRDQYF
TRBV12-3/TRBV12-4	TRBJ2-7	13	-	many	TGTGCCAGCAGCGATCCAGCGAGCCCCGAGCAGTACTTC	CASSDPASPEQYF
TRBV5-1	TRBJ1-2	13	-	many	TGCGCCAGCTCAGACGGGCAGATCTATGGCTACACCTTC	CASSDGQIYGYTF
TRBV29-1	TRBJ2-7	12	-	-	TGCAGCGTTGAAGGCTTGGCGGGGGAGCAGTACTTC	CSVEGLAGEQYF
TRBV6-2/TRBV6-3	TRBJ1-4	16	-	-	TGTGCCAGCAGTTTAGCATCCGCGGTGGAAAATGAAAAACTGTTTTTT	CASSLASAVENEKLFF
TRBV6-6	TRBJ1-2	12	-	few	TGTGCCAGCACCACCGGCAGGGCTGGCTACACCTTC	CASTTGRAGYTF
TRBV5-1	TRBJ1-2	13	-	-	TGCGCCAGCAGCTTGGATAGGGCTGCTGGCTACACCTTC	CASSLDRAAGYTF
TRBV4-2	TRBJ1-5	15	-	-	TGTGCCAGCAGCCCCCTATCGTCCAGCAATCAGCCCCAGCATTTT	CASSPLSSSNQPQHF
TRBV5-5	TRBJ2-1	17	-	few	TGTGCCAGCAGTTTTACGGGACCGGGTCTTTACGGAGGCGAGCAGTTCTTC	CASSFTGPGLYGGEQFF
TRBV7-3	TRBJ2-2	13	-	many	TGTGCCAGCAGCCCAACACTGGAGGGGGAGCTGTTTTTT	CASSPTLEGELFF